This T cell receptor beta chain was recorded in a study of T cell responses to AZD1222 COVID-19 vaccine. Assay used: immunoSEQ multiplex PCR; TCRdb lists only in-frame clones, some missing. The data hold around 150,000 clones, with around four fifths observed a single time. Germline CDR1 is SGHRS and CDR2 is YFSETQ. Trimming took 1 base from V and 6 from J, leaving 11 bases between them. This CDR3 contains 14 residues. This clone was counted between two and nine times. The source was peripheral blood, collected on day 0 of AZD1222 vaccination. The chain couples TRBV5-1 to TRBJ2-1; D is perhaps TRBD1 (6 bases). This TCR came from an adult in good health. The CDR3 protein is CASSLTTGSNEQFF. In nucleotides, the CDR3 is TGCGCCAGCAGCTTGACAACAGGGTCCAATGAGCAGTTCTTC. Complete variable domain (other parts from reference TRBV5-1 and TRBJ2-1): KAGVTQTPRYLIKTRGQQVTLSCSPISGHRSVSWYQQTPGQGLQFLFEYFSETQRNKGNFPGRFSGRQFSNSRSEMNVSTLELGDSALYLCASSLTTGSNEQFFGPGTRLTVL.